This T cell receptor beta chain was sequenced in a study of T-cell reconstitution after alpha-beta-depleted transplantation in children. Study conclusions and caveats: Newly produced T cells mostly accounted for T-cell counts and diversity one year post-transplant. Reports say that about two months after transplant, the alpha-beta T cells came out of several hundred graft clones that had expanded.

As regards this clonotype: The antigen remains undetermined. This may arise from a read error, as a much more abundant clone is one base away.

Construction of the TCRbeta library involved unique molecular identifiers. TCRdb redid the calling of the PCR reads with MiXCR, one entry per CDR3 protein. The profile shows 250,000 to 300,000 distinct CDR3 sequences, roughly 12% of them singletons. This CDR3 contains 14 residues. The sequences come from peripheral blood, collected 180 days after TCRalphabeta/CD19-depleted stem cell transplant. This chain links TRBV12-3 or TRBV12-4 with TRBJ1-5, with no clear D. The clonotype was recovered from a male patient under 10 years old who had a stem cell transplant for chronic granulomatous disease, so the T cells may come from the graft donor. CDR3 DNA sequence: TGTGCCAGCAGTAGTACGGCTTCCCCTCAGCCCCAGCCTTTT. It codes for CASSSTASPQPQPF.